This T cell receptor beta chain is drawn from a study of CD8 T cells in ankylosing spondylitis. Study results and caveats: Previous work reported some of these motif variants in the synovial fluid and blood of reactive arthritis.

This clonotype is medium-sized in the sample. As yet, its antigen is unknown. V shed 2 bases, J shed 9 bases, and the junction held 15 bases outside the gene matches. The germline V gene encodes CDR1 SGDLS and CDR2 YYNGEE. CDR3 size: 18 residues. TCRdb fed the 5' RACE reads into MiXCR, producing one record per CDR3 protein. Here the sample spans roughly 39,000 distinct CDR3 sequences, 2.7% being singletons. The chain recombines TRBV9 with TRBJ2-3; 13 bases line up with TRBD2. This TCR was recovered from a male donor with ankylosing spondylitis or in good health (not recorded which). The specimen was blood, either unsorted or a sorted T cell fraction (not recorded which). CDR3 residues: CASSVPPLAGGRQGTQYF. The CDR3, as DNA: TGTGCCAGCAGCGTCCCTCCACTAGCGGGAGGGCGCCAAGGAACGCAGTATTTT. The full variable domain, its missing parts supplied by reference TRBV9 and TRBJ2-3, is DSGVTQTPKHLITATGQRVTLRCSPRSGDLSVYWYQQSLDQGLQFLIQYYNGEERAKGNILERFSAQQFPDLHSELNLSSLELGDSALYFCASSVPPLAGGRQGTQYFGPGTRLTVL.